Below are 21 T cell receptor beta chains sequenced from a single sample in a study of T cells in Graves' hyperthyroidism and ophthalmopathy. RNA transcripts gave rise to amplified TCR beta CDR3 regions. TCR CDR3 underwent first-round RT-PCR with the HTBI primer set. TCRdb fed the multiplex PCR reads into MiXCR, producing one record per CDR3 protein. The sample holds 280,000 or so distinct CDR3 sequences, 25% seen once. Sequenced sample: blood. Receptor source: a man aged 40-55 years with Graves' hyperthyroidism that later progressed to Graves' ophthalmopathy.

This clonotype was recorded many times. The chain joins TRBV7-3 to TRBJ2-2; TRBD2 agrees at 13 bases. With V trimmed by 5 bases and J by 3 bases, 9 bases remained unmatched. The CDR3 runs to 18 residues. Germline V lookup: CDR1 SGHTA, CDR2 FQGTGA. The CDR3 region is CASSARTSGSHHTGELFF. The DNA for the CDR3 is TGTGCCAGCAGCGCCCGGACTAGCGGGAGTCACCACACCGGGGAGCTGTTTTTT.

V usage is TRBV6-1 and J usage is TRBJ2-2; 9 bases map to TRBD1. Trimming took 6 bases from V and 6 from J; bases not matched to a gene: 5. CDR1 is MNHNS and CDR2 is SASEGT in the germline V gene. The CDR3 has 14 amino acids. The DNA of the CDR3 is TGTGCCAGCAGAGGGTGGACAGGGGCCGGGGAGCTGTTTTTT. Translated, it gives CASRGWTGAGELFF.

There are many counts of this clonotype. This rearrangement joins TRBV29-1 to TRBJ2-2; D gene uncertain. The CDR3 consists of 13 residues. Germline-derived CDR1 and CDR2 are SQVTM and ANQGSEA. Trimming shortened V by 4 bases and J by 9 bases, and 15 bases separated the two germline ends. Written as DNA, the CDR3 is TGCAGCGTTGGAACACGGGCAACCAGGGAGCTGTTTTTT. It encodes CSVGTRATRELFF.

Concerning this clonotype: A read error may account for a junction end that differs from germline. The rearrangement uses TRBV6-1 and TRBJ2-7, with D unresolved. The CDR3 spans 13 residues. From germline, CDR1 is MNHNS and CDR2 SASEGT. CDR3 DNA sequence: TGTGCCAGCGGTGAGGTGTTCACCTACGAGCAGTACTTC. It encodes CASGEVFTYEQYF.

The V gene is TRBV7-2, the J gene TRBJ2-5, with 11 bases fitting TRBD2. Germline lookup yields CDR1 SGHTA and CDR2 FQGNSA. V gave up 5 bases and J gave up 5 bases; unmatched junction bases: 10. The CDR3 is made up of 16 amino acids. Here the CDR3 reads CASSRETSGIRETQYF. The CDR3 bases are TGTGCCAGCAGCCGAGAGACTAGCGGGATTCGGGAGACCCAGTACTTC.

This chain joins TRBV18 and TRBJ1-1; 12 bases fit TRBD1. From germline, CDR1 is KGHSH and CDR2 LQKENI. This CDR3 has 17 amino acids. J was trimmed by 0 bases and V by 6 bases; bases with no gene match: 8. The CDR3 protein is CASSPTGTGGLNTEAFF. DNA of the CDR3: TGTGCCAGCTCTCCCACCGGGACAGGGGGCTTGAACACTGAAGCTTTCTTT.

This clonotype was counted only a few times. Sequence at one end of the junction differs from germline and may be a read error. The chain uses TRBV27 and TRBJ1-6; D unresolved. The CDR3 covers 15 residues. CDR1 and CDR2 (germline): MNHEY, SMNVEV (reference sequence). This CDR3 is CASSFYREGDSPPHF. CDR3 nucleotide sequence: TGTGCCAGCAGTTTTTATAGGGAAGGTGATTCACCCCCCCACTTT.

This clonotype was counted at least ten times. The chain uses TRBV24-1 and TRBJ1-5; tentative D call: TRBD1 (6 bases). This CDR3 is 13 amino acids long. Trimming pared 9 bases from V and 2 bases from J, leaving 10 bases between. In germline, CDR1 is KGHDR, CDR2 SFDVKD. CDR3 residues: CATGQFGNQPQHF. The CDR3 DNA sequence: TGTGCCACCGGACAGTTTGGCAATCAGCCCCAGCATTTT.

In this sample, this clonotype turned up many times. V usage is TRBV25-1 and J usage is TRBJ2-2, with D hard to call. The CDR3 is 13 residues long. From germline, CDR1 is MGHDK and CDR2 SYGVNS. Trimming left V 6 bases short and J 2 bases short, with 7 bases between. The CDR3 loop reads CASRNSNTGELFF. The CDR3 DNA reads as TGTGCCAGCAGGAACTCAAACACCGGGGAGCTGTTTTTT.

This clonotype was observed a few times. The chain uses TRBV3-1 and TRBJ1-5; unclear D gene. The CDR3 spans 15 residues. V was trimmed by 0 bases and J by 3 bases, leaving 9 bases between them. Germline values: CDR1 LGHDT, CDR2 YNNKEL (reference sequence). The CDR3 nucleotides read TGTGCCAGCAGCCAAGAGGTGACCGACAATCAGCCCCAGCATTTT. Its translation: CASSQEVTDNQPQHF. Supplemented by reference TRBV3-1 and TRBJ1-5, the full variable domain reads DTAVSQTPKYLVTQMGNDKSIKCEQNLGHDTMYWYKQDSKKFLKIMFSYNNKELIINETVPNRFSPKSPDKAHLNLHINSLELGDSAVYFCASSQEVTDNQPQHFGDGTRLSIL.

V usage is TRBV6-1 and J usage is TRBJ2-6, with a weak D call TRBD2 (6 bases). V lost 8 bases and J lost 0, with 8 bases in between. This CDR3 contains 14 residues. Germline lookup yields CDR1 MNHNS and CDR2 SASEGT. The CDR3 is CASGGYSGANVLTF. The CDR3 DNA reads TGTGCCAGCGGGGGGTACTCTGGGGCCAACGTCCTGACTTTC.

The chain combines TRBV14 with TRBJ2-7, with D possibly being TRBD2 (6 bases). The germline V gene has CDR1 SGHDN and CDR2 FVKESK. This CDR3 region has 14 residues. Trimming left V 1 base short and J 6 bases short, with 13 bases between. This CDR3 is CASSQVFGGVEQYF. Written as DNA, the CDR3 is TGTGCCAGCAGCCAAGTCTTCGGGGGAGTCGAGCAGTACTTC.

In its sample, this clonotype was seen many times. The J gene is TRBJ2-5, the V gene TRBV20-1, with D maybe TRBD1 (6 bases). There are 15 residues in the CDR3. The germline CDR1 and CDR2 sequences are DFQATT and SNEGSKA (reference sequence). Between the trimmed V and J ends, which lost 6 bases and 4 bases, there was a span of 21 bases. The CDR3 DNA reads TGCAGTGCACCGCCCACACAGGACAGTGGAGAGACCCAGTACTTC. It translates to CSAPPTQDSGETQYF.

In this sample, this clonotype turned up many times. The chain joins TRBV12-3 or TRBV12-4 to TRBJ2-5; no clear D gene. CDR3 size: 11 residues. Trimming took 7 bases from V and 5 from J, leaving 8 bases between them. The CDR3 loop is CASTAHETQYF. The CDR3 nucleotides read TGTGCCAGCACGGCCCACGAGACCCAGTACTTC.

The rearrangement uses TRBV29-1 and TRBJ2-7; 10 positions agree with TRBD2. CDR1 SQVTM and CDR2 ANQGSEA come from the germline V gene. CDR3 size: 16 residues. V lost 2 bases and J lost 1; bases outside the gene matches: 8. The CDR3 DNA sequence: TGCAGCGTTGAATCTTGGTCTAGCGGGAGATCCTACGAGCAGTACTTC. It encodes CSVESWSSGRSYEQYF.

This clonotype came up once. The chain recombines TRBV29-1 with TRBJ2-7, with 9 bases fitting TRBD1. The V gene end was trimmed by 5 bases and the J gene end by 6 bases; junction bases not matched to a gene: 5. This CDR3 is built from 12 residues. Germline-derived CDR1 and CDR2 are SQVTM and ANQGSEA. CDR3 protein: CSVIQGAREQYF. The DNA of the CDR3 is TGCAGCGTTATACAGGGGGCGCGCGAGCAGTACTTC.

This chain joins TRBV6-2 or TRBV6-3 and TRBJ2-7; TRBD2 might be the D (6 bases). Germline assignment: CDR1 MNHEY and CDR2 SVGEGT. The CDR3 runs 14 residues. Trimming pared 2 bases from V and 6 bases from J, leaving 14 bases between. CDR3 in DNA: TGTGCCAGCAGTTACGGAGGGTCCCGGTCCGAGCAGTACTTC. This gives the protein CASSYGGSRSEQYF.

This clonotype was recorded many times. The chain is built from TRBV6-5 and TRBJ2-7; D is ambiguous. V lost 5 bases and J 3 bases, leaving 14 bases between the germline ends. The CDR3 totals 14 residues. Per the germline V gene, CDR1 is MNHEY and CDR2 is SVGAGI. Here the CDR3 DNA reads TGTGCCAGCAGTACTCACAGACTCCGCTACGAGCAGTACTTC. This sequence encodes CASSTHRLRYEQYF.

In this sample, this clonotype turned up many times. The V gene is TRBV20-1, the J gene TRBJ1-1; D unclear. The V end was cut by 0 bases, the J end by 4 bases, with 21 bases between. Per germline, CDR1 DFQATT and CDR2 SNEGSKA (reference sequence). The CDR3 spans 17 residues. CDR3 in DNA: TGCAGTGCTAGAGATATCCGCCGGGGTGGAGTGGGCACTGAAGCTTTCTTT. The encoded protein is CSARDIRRGGVGTEAFF.

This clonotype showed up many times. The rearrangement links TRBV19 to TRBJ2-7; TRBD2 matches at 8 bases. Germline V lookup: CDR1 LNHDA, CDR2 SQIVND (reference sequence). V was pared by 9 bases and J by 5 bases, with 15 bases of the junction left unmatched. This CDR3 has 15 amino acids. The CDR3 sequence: CASLVSGGPIHEQYF. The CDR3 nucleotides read TGTGCCAGCCTCGTATCGGGAGGGCCGATCCACGAGCAGTACTTC.

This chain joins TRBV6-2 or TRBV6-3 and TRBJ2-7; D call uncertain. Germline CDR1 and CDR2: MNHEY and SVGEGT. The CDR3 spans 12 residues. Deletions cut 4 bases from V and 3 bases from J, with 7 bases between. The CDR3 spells CASSFTFYEQYF. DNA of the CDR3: TGTGCCAGCAGTTTCACTTTCTACGAGCAGTACTTC.